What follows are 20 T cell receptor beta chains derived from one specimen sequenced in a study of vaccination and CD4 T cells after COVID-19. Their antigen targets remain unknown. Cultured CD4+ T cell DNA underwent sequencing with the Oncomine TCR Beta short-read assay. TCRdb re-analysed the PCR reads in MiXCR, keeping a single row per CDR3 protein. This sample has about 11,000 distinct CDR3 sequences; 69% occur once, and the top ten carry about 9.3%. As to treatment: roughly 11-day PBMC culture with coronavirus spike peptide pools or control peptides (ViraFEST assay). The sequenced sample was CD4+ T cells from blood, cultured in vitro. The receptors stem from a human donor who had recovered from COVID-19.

The CDR3 coding sequence is TGTGCCAGCAGTTACCCCGGACTACCTGAGCAGTTCTTC. This translates into CASSYPGLPEQFF. J is TRBJ2-1 and V is TRBV6-5; a possible D gene is TRBD2 (6 bases). Trimming stripped 2 bases from V and 9 bases from J, with 11 bases between. The CDR3 spans 13 residues. The germline V gene encodes CDR1 MNHEY and CDR2 SVGAGI.

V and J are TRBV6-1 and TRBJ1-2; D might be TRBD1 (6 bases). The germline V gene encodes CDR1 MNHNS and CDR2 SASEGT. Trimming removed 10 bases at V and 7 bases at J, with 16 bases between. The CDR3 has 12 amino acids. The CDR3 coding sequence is TGTGCCATCAATAACGGGGGCCTTGGCTACACCTTC. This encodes CAINNGGLGYTF.

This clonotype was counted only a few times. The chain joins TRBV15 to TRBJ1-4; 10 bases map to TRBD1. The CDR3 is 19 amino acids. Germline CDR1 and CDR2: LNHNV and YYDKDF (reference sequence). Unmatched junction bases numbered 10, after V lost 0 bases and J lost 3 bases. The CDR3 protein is CATSRDRGTGVGANEKLFF. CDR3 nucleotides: TGTGCCACCAGCAGAGATAGGGGGACAGGGGTTGGTGCTAATGAAAAACTGTTTTTT. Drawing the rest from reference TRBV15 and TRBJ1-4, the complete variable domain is DAMVIQNPRYQVTQFGKPVTLSCSQTLNHNVMYWYQQKSSQAPKLLFHYYDKDFNNEADTPDNFQSRRPNTSFCFLDIRSPGLGDTAMYLCATSRDRGTGVGANEKLFFGSGTQLSVL.

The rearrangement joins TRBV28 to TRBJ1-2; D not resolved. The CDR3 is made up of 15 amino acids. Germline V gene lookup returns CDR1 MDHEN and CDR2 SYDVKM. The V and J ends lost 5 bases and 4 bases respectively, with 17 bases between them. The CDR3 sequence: CASSPFQATSYGYTF. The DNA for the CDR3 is TGTGCCAGCAGTCCTTTCCAAGCCACTTCCTATGGCTACACCTTC.

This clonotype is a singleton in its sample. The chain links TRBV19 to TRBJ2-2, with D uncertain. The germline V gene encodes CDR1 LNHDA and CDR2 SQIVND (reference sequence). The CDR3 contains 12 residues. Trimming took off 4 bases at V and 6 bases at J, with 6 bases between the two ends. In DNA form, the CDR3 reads TGTGCCAGTAGTACCCCACCCGGGGAGCTGTTTTTT. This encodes CASSTPPGELFF. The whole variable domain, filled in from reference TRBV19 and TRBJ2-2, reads DGGITQSPKYLFRKEGQNVTLSCEQNLNHDAMYWYRQDPGQGLRLIYYSQIVNDFQKGDIAEGYSVSREKKESFPLTVTSAQKNPTAFYLCASSTPPGELFFGEGSRLTVL.

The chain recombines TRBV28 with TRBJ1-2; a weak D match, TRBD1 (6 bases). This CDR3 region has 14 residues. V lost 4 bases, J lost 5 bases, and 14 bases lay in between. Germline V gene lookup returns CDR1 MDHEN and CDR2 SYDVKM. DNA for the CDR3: TGTGCCAGCAGTTACTACAGGGAGGGGTATGGCTACACCTTC. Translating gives CASSYYREGYGYTF.

CDR3 sequence reads: CASSKTGGGNQPQHF. DNA of the CDR3: TGTGCCAGCAGCAAGACAGGGGGGGGCAATCAGCCCCAGCATTTT. The V gene is TRBV28, the J gene TRBJ1-5; 9 positions match TRBD1. V lost 6 bases and J lost 2; bases outside the gene matches: 5. The CDR3 spans 15 residues. The germline V gene encodes CDR1 MDHEN and CDR2 SYDVKM.

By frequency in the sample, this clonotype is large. The CDR3 region has the DNA TGTGCCAGCAGCCCCAGCCGGGCGGCGAACACCGGGGAGCTGTTTTTT. This encodes CASSPSRAANTGELFF. J is TRBJ2-2 and V is TRBV27; D call uncertain. The V gene's germline CDR1 is MNHEY and CDR2 SMNVEV (reference sequence). V gave up 6 bases and J gave up 0 bases, with 14 bases separating them. This CDR3 is built from 16 residues.

The CDR3 coding sequence is TGTGCCAGCAGCTTGGGACAGGGCGGTGAAAAACTGTTTTTT. Translation: CASSLGQGGEKLFF. This chain uses TRBV7-9 with TRBJ1-4, with TRBD1 matching over 9 bases. Looked up from germline, CDR1 is SEHNR and CDR2 is FQNEAQ (reference sequence). The CDR3 contains 14 residues. Germline trimming cut 3 bases from V and 7 bases from J; bases unmatched to any gene: 3.

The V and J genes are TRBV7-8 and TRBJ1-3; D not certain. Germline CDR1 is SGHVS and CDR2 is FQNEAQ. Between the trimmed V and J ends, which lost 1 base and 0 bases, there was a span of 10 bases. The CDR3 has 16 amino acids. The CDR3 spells CASSLGLRNSGNTIYF. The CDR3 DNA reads TGTGCCAGCAGCTTAGGGTTGCGTAACTCTGGAAACACCATATATTTT.

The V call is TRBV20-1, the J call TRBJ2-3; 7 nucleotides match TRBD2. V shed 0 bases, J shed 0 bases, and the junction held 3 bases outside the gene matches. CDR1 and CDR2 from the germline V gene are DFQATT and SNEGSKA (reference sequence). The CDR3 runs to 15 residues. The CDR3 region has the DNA TGCAGTGCTAGAGATAGCGGGCAAAGCACAGATACGCAGTATTTT. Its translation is CSARDSGQSTDTQYF.

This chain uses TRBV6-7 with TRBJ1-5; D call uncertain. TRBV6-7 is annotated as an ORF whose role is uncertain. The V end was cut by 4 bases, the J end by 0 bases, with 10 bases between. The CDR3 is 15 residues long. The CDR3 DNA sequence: TGTGCCAGCAGTTGGACTTGCGATAGCAATCAGCCCCAGCATTTT. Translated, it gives CASSWTCDSNQPQHF.

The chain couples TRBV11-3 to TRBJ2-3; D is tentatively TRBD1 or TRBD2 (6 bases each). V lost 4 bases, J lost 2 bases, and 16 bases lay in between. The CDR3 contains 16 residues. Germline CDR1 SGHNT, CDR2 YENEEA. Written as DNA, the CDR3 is TGTGCCAGCAGCTACCAAGGGGGGACAAACACAGATACGCAGTATTTT. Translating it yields CASSYQGGTNTDTQYF.

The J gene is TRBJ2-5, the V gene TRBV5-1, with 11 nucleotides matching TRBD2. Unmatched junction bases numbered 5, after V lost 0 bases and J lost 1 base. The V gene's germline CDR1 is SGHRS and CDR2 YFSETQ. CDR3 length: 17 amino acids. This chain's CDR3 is CASSLAGTSGSQETQYF. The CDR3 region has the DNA TGCGCCAGCAGCTTGGCCGGGACTAGCGGATCCCAAGAGACCCAGTACTTC.

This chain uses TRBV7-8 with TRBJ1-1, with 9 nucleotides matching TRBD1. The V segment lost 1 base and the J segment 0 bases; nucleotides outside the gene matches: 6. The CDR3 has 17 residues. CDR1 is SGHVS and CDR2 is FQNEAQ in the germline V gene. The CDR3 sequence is CASSLVVGQGMNTEAFF. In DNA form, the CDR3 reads TGTGCCAGCAGCTTAGTCGTTGGACAGGGGATGAACACTGAAGCTTTCTTT.

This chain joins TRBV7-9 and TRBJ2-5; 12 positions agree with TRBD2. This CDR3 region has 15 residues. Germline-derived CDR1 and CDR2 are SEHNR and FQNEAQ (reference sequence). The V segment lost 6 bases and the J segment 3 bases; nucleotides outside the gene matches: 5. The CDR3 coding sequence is TGTGCCAGCAGGCTAGCGGGGGGGCAAGAAGAGACCCAGTACTTC. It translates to CASRLAGGQEETQYF.

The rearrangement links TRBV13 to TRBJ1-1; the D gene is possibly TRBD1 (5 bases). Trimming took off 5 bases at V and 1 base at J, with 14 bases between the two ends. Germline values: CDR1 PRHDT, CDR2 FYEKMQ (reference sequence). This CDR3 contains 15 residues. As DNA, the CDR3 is TGTGCCAGCAGCGTACGCGGGACCGCGAACACTGAAGCTTTCTTT. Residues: CASSVRGTANTEAFF.

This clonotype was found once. CDR3 bases: TGTGCCAGCAGTTACTCGGGGAACGGGGCGTACGAGCAGTACTTC. Amino acid sequence: CASSYSGNGAYEQYF. The V call is TRBV6-5, the J call TRBJ2-7; tentatively, D is TRBD1 or TRBD2 (5 bases each). Germline V lookup: CDR1 MNHEY, CDR2 SVGAGI. Trimming shortened V by 0 bases and J by 4 bases, and 13 bases separated the two germline ends. This CDR3 spans 15 amino acids.

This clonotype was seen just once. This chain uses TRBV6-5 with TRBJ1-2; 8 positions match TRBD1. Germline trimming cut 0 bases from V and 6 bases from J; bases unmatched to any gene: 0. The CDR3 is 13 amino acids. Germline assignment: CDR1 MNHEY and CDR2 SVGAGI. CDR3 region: CASSYSTGDGYTF. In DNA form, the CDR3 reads TGTGCCAGCAGTTACTCGACAGGGGATGGCTACACCTTC.

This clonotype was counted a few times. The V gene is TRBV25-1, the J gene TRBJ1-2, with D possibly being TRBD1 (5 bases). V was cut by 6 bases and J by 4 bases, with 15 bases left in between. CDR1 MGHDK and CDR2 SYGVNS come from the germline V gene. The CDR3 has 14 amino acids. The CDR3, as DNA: TGTGCCAGCAGCACCGGGGGGGGGATCTATGGCTACACCTTC. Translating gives CASSTGGGIYGYTF.